This T cell receptor beta chain was observed in a study of OX40 agonist ivuxolimab in advanced cancers. Looking at the study overall: While on treatment, patients had intravenous ivuxolimab at 0.01 to 10 mg/kg every 2 weeks. Allowance was made for prior anti-PD-1, anti-PD-L1 or anti-CTLA-4 therapy, and roughly 40% had some.

Repertoires were generated with immunoSEQ multiplex PCR, while TCRdb's copy carries only in-frame clones and drops some. This table holds 70,000 or so clones, 70% to 85% found once. Germline V gives CDR1 SGHRS, CDR2 YFSETQ. The CDR3 is 14 residues long. With 0 bases removed from V and 0 bases from J, the gap between germline ends came to 5 bases. This TCR derives from an adult with an advanced solid tumor such as melanoma, head and neck, liver or kidney cancer. The genes are TRBV5-1 and TRBJ2-3; maybe TRBD2 (5 bases). Here the sequenced sample was CD4+ or CD8+ T cells sorted from blood, taken in a trial of the OX40 agonist ivuxolimab. CDR3 nucleotide sequence: TGCGCCAGCAGCTTGGGGACTAGCACAGATACGCAGTATTTT. It translates to CASSLGTSTDTQYF.